These 10 T cell receptor beta chains were all obtained from the same sample, sequenced in a study of blood T cell repertoires in COVID-19. Sequencing was performed with immunoSEQ multiplex PCR; in TCRdb, only in-frame clones are kept and a portion is missing. Of around 25,000 clones listed, approximately 89% are singletons. Sequencing was performed on peripheral blood. The receptors here all came from a man aged 50-60 years with active COVID-19.

This sequence joins TRBV6-5 and TRBJ1-1; D gene ambiguous. Trimming took off 0 bases at V and 1 base at J, with 12 bases between the two ends. Germline CDR1 MNHEY, CDR2 SVGAGI. CDR3 size: 16 residues. The CDR3 DNA reads TGTGCCAGCAGTTACTCGTCAACCCGGAGGAACACTGAAGCTTTCTTT. Encoded protein: CASSYSSTRRNTEAFF.

The CDR3 region is CASSATENTGELFF. The CDR3, as DNA: TGTGCCAGCAGTGCGACAGAGAACACCGGGGAGCTGTTTTTT. The chain employs TRBV25-1 and TRBJ2-2, with D maybe TRBD1 (5 bases). Germline lookup yields CDR1 MGHDK and CDR2 SYGVNS. V dropped 4 bases and J dropped 1 base, with 7 bases sitting between them. The CDR3 runs to 14 residues.

The rearrangement links TRBV27 to TRBJ2-7; weak D call: TRBD1 (6 bases). CDR1 is MNHEY and CDR2 is SMNVEV in the germline V gene (reference sequence). V lost 4 bases and J 1 base, leaving 17 bases between the germline ends. The CDR3 runs to 16 residues. Here the CDR3 DNA reads TGTGCCAGCAGTTGGGAACAGGACAGAACTTCCTACGAGCAGTACTTC. It encodes CASSWEQDRTSYEQYF.

The V gene is TRBV19, the J gene TRBJ2-5; TRBD2 aligns across 10 bases. Per the germline V gene, CDR1 is LNHDA and CDR2 is SQIVND (reference sequence). Unmatched junction bases numbered 8, after V lost 4 bases and J lost 3 bases. CDR3 length: 16 amino acids. This chain's CDR3 is CASSSQREGREETQYF. CDR3 coding DNA: TGTGCCAGTAGTAGCCAGCGGGAGGGTCGGGAAGAGACCCAGTACTTC. The full variable domain, rest sourced from reference TRBV19 and TRBJ2-5, is DGGITQSPKYLFRKEGQNVTLSCEQNLNHDAMYWYRQDPGQGLRLIYYSQIVNDFQKGDIAEGYSVSREKKESFPLTVTSAQKNPTAFYLCASSSQREGREETQYFGPGTRLLVL.

The J gene is TRBJ2-2, the V gene TRBV11-3; 9 nucleotides match TRBD2. The J segment lost 5 bases and the V segment lost 5 bases, leaving 9 bases of the junction unmatched. Germline V lookup: CDR1 SGHNT, CDR2 YENEEA. CDR3 length: 16 amino acids. Here the CDR3 DNA reads TGTGCCAGCAGCCTATCTGCGGGGGGGATGACCGGGGAGCTGTTTTTT. This gives the protein CASSLSAGGMTGELFF.

The chain has TRBV5-8 and TRBJ1-1; perhaps TRBD1 as D (5 bases). The V gene's germline CDR1 is SGHTS and CDR2 YDEGEE. This CDR3 region has 15 residues. Trimming shortened V by 5 bases and J by 4 bases, and 18 bases separated the two germline ends. The CDR3 nucleotides read TGTGCCAGCAGTAGGCGGCAGGGCTCAGGCACTGAAGCTTTCTTT. Translation gives CASSRRQGSGTEAFF. The full variable domain, with the rest looked up from reference TRBV5-8 and TRBJ1-1, is EAGVTQSPTHLIKTRGQQATLRCSPISGHTSVYWYQQALGLGLQFLLWYDEGEERNRGNFPPRFSGRQFPNYSSELNVNALELEDSALYLCASSRRQGSGTEAFFGQGTRLTVV.

The genes are TRBV27 and TRBJ1-6; 8 bases agree with TRBD1. The CDR3 length is 15 residues. Germline trimming cut 5 bases from V and 7 bases from J; bases unmatched to any gene: 7. Germline assignment: CDR1 MNHEY and CDR2 SMNVEV (reference sequence). The CDR3 region has the DNA TGTGCCAGCAGTCCGAGGACAGGGAGAAATTCACCCCTCCACTTT. It translates to CASSPRTGRNSPLHF.

The V call is TRBV20-1, the J call TRBJ1-1, with D perhaps TRBD1 (6 bases). Per germline, CDR1 DFQATT and CDR2 SNEGSKA (reference sequence). The CDR3 sequence is 11 residues long. The V end was cut by 6 bases, the J end by 4 bases, with 9 bases between. CDR3 sequence (DNA): TGCAGTGCAAAGACAGGCACTGAAGCTTTCTTT. This codes for CSAKTGTEAFF.

V gene TRBV7-9 combines with J gene TRBJ1-5; D call uncertain. The CDR3 contains 15 residues. Germline lookup yields CDR1 SEHNR and CDR2 FQNEAQ (reference sequence). Trimming took off 5 bases at V and 0 bases at J, with 11 bases between the two ends. In DNA, the CDR3 is TGTGCCAGCAGCGCCCGGGGAGATAGCAATCAGCCCCAGCATTTT. Translated, it gives CASSARGDSNQPQHF.

The V gene is TRBV21-1, the J gene TRBJ1-1. TRBV21-1 represents a pseudogene. The CDR3 is made up of 15 amino acids. The CDR3: CASSKGGWSDTEAFF. CDR3 nucleotides: TGTGCCAGCAGCAAAGGAGGTTGGAGTGACACTGAAGCTTTCTTT.